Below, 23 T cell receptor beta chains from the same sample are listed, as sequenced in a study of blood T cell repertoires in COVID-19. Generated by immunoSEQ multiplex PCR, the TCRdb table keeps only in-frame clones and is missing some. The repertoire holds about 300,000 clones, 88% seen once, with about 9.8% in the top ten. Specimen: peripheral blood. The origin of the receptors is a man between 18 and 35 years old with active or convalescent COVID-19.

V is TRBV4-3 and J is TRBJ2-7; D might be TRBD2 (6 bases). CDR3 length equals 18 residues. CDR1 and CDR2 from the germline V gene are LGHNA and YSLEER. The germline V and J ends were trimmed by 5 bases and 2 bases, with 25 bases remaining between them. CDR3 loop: CASSGGRGSASRPYEQYF. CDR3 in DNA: TGCGCCAGCAGCGGCGGTCGGGGGAGCGCTTCAAGACCCTACGAGCAGTACTTC.

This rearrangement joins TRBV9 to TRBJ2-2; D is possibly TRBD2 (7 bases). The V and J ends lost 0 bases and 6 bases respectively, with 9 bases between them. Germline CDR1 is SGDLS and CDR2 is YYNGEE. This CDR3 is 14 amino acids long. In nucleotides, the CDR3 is TGTGCCAGCAGCGTAGGAGGGGGGGCCGGGGAGCTGTTTTTT. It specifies CASSVGGGAGELFF. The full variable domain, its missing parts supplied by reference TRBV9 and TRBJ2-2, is DSGVTQTPKHLITATGQRVTLRCSPRSGDLSVYWYQQSLDQGLQFLIQYYNGEERAKGNILERFSAQQFPDLHSELNLSSLELGDSALYFCASSVGGGAGELFFGEGSRLTVL.

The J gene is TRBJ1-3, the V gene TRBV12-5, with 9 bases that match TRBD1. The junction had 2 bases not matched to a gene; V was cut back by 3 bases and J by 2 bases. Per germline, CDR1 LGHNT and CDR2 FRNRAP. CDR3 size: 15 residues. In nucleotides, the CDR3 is TGTGCTAGTGGTTTTACAGGGGGCGCTGGAAACACCATATATTTT. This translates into CASGFTGGAGNTIYF.

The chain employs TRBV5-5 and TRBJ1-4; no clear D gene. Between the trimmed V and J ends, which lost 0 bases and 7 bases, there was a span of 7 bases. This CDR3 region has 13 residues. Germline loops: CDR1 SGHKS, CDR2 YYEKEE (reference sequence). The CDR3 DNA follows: TGTGCCAGCAGCTTGGGAGGGAGTGAAAAACTGTTTTTT. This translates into CASSLGGSEKLFF.

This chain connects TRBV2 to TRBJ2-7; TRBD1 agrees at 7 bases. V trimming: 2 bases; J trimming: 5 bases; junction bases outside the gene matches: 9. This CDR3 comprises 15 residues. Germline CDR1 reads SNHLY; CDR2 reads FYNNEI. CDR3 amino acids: CASSESRQGYHEQYF. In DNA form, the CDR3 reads TGTGCCAGCAGTGAATCTCGACAGGGTTATCACGAGCAGTACTTC.

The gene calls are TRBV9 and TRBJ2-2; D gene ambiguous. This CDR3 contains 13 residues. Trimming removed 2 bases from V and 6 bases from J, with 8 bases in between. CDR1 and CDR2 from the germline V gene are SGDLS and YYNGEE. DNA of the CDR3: TGTGCCAGCAGCGTTGACTTCGCCGGGGAGCTGTTTTTT. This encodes CASSVDFAGELFF.

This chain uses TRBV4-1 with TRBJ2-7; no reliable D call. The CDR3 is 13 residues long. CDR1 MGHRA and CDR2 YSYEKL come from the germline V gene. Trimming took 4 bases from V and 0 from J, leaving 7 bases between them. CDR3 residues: CASSPPSSYEQYF. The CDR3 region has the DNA TGCGCCAGCAGCCCCCCGAGCTCCTACGAGCAGTACTTC.

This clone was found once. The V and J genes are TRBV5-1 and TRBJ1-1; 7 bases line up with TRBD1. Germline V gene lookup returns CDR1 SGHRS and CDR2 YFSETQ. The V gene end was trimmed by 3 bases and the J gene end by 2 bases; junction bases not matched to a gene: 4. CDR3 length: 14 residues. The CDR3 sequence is CASSSQGLNTEAFF. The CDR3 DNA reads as TGCGCCAGCAGCTCACAGGGGCTTAACACTGAAGCTTTCTTT. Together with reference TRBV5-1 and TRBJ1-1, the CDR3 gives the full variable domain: KAGVTQTPRYLIKTRGQQVTLSCSPISGHRSVSWYQQTPGQGLQFLFEYFSETQRNKGNFPGRFSGRQFSNSRSEMNVSTLELGDSALYLCASSSQGLNTEAFFGQGTRLTVV.

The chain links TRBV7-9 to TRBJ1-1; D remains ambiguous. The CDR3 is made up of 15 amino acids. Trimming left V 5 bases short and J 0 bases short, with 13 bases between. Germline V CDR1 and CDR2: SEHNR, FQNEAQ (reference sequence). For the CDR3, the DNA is TGTGCCAGCAGCCCACGACTGACCATGAACACTGAAGCTTTCTTT. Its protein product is CASSPRLTMNTEAFF.

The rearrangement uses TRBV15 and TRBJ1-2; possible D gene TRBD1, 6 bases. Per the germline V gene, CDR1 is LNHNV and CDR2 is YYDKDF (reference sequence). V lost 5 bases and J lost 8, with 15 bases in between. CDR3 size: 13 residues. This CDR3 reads CATSLTGSGGYTF. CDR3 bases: TGTGCCACCAGCTTGACAGGTTCGGGCGGCTACACCTTC.

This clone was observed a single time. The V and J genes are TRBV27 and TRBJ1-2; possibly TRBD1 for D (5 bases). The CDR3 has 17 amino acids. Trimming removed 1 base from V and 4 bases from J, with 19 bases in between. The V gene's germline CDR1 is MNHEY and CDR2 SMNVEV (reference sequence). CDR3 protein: CASSLLTAPSTPYGYTF. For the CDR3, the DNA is TGTGCCAGCAGTTTATTGACAGCTCCCTCTACTCCCTATGGCTACACCTTC.

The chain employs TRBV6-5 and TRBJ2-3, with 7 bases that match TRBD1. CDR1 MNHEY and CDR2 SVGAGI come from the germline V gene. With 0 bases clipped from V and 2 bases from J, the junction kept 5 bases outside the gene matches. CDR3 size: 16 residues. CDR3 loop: CASSYSRGQLTDTQYF. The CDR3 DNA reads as TGTGCCAGCAGTTACTCGAGGGGACAGCTCACAGATACGCAGTATTTT.

The CDR3 DNA sequence: TGTGCCAGCAGCCCTAGCGGGGGGGCCTACACCGGGGAGCTGTTTTTT. Its translation: CASSPSGGAYTGELFF. The V and J genes are TRBV5-4 and TRBJ2-2, with 12 bases that match TRBD2. V trimming: 4 bases; J trimming: 3 bases; junction bases outside the gene matches: 4. This CDR3 region has 16 residues. CDR1 SGHNT and CDR2 YYREEE come from the germline V gene (reference sequence).

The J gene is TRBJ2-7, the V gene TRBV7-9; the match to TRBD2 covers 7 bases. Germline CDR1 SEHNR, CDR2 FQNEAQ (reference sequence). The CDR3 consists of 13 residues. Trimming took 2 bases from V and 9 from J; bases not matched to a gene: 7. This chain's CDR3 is CASSLSGASGQYF. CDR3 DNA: TGTGCCAGCAGCTTAAGCGGGGCTTCGGGGCAGTACTTC. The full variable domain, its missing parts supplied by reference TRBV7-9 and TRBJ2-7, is DTGVSQNPRHKITKRGQNVTFRCDPISEHNRLYWYRQTLGQGPEFLTYFQNEAQLEKSRLLSDRFSAERPKGSFSTLEIQRTEQGDSAMYLCASSLSGASGQYFGPGTRLTVT.

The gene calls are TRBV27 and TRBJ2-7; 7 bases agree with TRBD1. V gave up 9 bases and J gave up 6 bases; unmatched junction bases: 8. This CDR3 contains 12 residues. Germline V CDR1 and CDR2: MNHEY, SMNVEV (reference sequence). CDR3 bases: TGTGCCAGTAGGGGGCGCTTTGGCGAGCAGTACTTC. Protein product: CASRGRFGEQYF.

This CDR3 reads CASSENGELFSPLHF. CDR3 bases: TGTGCCAGCAGTGAAAACGGGGAACTTTTTTCACCCCTCCACTTT. The chain employs TRBV2 and TRBJ1-6; D uncertain. The CDR3 has 15 residues. Germline V CDR1 and CDR2: SNHLY, FYNNEI. The ends were cut back, 2 bases at V and 9 bases at J, with 14 bases in the middle.

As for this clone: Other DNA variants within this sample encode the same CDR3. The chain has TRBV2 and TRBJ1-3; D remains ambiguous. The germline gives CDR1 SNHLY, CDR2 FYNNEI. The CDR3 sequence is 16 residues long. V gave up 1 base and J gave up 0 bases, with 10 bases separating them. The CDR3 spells CASSEGRANSGNTIYF. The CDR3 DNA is TGTGCCAGCAGTGAAGGCAGAGCGAACTCTGGAAACACCATATATTTT.

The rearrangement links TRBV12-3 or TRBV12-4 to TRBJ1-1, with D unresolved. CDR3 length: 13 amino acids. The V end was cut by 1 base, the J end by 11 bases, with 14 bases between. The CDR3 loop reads CASSLVRSGNAFF. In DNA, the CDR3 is TGTGCCAGCAGTTTAGTTCGGTCAGGAAATGCTTTCTTT.

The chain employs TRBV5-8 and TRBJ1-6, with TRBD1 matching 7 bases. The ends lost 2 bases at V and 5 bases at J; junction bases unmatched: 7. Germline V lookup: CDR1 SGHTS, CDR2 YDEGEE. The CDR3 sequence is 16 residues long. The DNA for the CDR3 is TGTGCCAGCAGCTTAAACAGGGGCCTTAATAATTCACCCCTCCACTTT. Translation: CASSLNRGLNNSPLHF.

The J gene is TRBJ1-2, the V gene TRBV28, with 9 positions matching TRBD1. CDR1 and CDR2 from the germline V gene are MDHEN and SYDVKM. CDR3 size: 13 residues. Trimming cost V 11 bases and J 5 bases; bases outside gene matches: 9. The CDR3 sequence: CAVSGDRVYGYTF. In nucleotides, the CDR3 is TGTGCCGTATCGGGGGACAGGGTGTATGGCTACACCTTC.

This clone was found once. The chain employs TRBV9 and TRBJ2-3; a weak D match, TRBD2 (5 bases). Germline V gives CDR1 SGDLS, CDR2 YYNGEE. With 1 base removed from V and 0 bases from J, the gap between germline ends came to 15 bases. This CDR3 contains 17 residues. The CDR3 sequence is CASSVRSGSASTDTQYF. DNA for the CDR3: TGTGCCAGCAGCGTACGCAGCGGCAGCGCTAGCACAGATACGCAGTATTTT.

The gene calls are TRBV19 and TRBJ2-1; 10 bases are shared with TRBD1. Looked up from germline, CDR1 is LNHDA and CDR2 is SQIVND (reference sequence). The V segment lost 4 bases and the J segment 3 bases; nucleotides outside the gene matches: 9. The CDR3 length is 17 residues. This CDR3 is CASSTRQGANIYNEQFF. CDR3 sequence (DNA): TGTGCCAGTAGTACAAGACAGGGGGCTAATATCTACAATGAGCAGTTCTTC.

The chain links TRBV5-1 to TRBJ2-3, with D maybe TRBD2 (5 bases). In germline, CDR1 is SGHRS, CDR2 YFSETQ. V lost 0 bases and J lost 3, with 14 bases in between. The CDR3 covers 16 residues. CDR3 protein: CASSLAPAVGTDTQYF. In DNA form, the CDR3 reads TGCGCCAGCAGCTTGGCCCCAGCGGTAGGAACAGATACGCAGTATTTT.